The T cell receptor (beta chain) under discussion was sequenced for a study of blood T cell repertoires in COVID-19. Turning to the study itself: Samples came from the United States, Italy and Spain, spanning acute and convalescent COVID-19. PBMCs, B-cell-depleted T cells, or T cells were the source of the cDNA or gDNA that made up the material.

Original processing notes: Amplified reference gene primers provided the basis for estimating nucleated cell counts. Assay used: immunoSEQ multiplex PCR; TCRdb lists only in-frame clones, some missing. The V and J calls and clone size are taken from that table; D and trimming were inferred from the DNA. The profile shows about 140,000 clones, approximately 85% of them singletons. The CDR3 loop spans 14 amino acids. Trimming removed 3 bases from V and 6 bases from J; junction bases left unmatched: 5. Per germline, CDR1 LNHDA and CDR2 SQIVND (reference sequence). This clonotype was obtained from a man aged 50 to 60 with acute or convalescent COVID-19. The specimen was peripheral blood. V gene TRBV19 combines with J gene TRBJ2-4, with 7 nucleotides matching TRBD1. The CDR3 DNA reads as TGTGCCAGTAGTATGGCCGGGACAGTAAACATTCAGTACTTC. Amino acids: CASSMAGTVNIQYF.